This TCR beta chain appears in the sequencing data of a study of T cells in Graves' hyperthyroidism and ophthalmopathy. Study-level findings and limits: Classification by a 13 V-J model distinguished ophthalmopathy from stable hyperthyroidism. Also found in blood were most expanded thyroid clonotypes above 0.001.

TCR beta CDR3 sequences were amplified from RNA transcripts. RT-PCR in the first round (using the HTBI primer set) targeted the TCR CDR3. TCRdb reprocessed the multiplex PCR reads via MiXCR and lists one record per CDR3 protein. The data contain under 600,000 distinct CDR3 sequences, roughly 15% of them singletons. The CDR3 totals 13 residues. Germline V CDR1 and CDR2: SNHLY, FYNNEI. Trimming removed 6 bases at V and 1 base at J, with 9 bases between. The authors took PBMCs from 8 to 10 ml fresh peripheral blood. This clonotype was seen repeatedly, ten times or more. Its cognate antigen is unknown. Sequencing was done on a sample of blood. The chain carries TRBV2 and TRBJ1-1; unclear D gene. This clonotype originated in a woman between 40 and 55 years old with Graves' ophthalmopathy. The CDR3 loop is CASRGFQNTEAFF. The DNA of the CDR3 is TGTGCCAGCAGGGGTTTTCAGAACACTGAAGCTTTCTTT.